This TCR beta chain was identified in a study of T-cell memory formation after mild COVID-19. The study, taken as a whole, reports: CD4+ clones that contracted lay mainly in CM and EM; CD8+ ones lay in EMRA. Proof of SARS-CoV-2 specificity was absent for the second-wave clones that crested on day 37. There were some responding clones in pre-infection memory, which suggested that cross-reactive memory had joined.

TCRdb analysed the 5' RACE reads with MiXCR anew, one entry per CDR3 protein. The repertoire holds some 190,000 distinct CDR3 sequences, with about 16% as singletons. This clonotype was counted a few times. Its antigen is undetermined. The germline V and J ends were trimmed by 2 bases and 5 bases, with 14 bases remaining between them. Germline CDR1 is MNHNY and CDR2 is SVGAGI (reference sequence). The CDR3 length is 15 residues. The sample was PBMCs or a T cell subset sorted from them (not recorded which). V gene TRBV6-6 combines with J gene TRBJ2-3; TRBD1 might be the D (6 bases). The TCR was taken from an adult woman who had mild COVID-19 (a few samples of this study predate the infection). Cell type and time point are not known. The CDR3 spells CASSYDGRGGDTQYF. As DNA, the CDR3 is TGTGCCAGCAGTTACGACGGTAGAGGGGGAGATACGCAGTATTTT.